These 7 T cell receptor beta chains share one sample of origin, sequenced in a study of T cells after posttransplantation cyclophosphamide. TCRdb keeps only in-frame clones here, not all; method: immunoSEQ multiplex PCR. The sample lists some 16,000 clones, 85% occurring once. Control samples came 1 year after myeloablative marrow transplants with methotrexate plus calcineurin inhibitor. The material sequenced was PBMCs, taken after allogeneic stem cell transplant with calcineurin inhibitor and methotrexate. The receptors derive from a female patient aged 18 to 29 who received an allogeneic stem cell transplant from an unrelated donor, was CMV-positive, and had acute and chronic GVHD. The T cells may come from the graft donor.

V gene TRBV19 combines with J gene TRBJ2-1; the D gene is possibly TRBD2 (6 bases). V lost 5 bases and J 7 bases, leaving 18 bases between the germline ends. The CDR3 extends over 15 amino acids. Germline CDR1 reads LNHDA; CDR2 reads SQIVND (reference sequence). CDR3 sequence reads: CASSSRLGRRNEQFF. The CDR3 bases are TGTGCCAGTAGTTCTCGACTCGGGAGACGGAATGAGCAGTTCTTC.

CDR3 bases: TGTGCCAGCAGACCCACAGGGGTCTACGAGCAGTACTTC. Encoded protein: CASRPTGVYEQYF. The rearrangement uses TRBV27 and TRBJ2-7; 7 bases align to TRBD1. The germline gives CDR1 MNHEY, CDR2 SMNVEV (reference sequence). The CDR3 has 13 amino acids. J lost 3 bases, V lost 6 bases, and 5 bases had no gene match.

The V and J genes are TRBV6-6 and TRBJ1-1, with D perhaps TRBD1 (6 bases). CDR3 size: 13 residues. Trimming cost V 5 bases and J 3 bases, with 10 bases left between them. The germline CDR1 and CDR2 sequences are MNHNY and SVGAGI (reference sequence). Here the CDR3 DNA reads TGTGCCAGCAGTCAGGGGCCATACACTGAAGCTTTCTTT. It translates to CASSQGPYTEAFF.

This chain joins TRBV11-2 and TRBJ1-4; 10 nucleotides align to TRBD1. J was trimmed by 10 bases and V by 5 bases; bases with no gene match: 10. Germline CDR1 SGHAT, CDR2 FQNNGV. The CDR3 sequence is 15 residues long. The CDR3 loop reads CASSPRTGGNGKLFF. The CDR3 DNA reads TGTGCCAGCAGCCCCCGGACAGGGGGTAACGGAAAACTGTTTTTT.

This chain joins TRBV7-2 and TRBJ1-2; 11 bases are a match to TRBD1. There are 16 residues in the CDR3. J was trimmed by 4 bases and V by 5 bases; bases with no gene match: 9. Germline V lookup: CDR1 SGHTA, CDR2 FQGNSA. The CDR3 nucleotides read TGTGCCAGCAGCCTGGGACAGGGGGTGGTTGGCTATGGCTACACCTTC. This gives the protein CASSLGQGVVGYGYTF. Complete variable domain (other parts from reference TRBV7-2 and TRBJ1-2): GAGVSQSPSNKVTEKGKDVELRCDPISGHTALYWYRQSLGQGLEFLIYFQGNSAPDKSGLPSDRFSAERTGGSVSTLTIQRTQQEDSAVYLCASSLGQGVVGYGYTFGSGTRLTVV.

The chain carries TRBV9 and TRBJ1-3; D remains unclear. V was cut by 2 bases and J by 1 base, with 7 bases left in between. CDR1 is SGDLS and CDR2 is YYNGEE in the germline V gene. The CDR3 contains 14 residues. The CDR3 is CASSVSVSGNTIYF. As DNA, the CDR3 is TGTGCCAGCAGCGTGTCGGTTTCTGGAAACACCATATATTTT.

This chain links TRBV27 with TRBJ2-7; D is uncertain. CDR1 is MNHEY and CDR2 is SMNVEV in the germline V gene (reference sequence). V shed 0 bases and J shed 0 bases, with 12 bases lying between them. The CDR3 covers 16 residues. In nucleotides, the CDR3 is TGTGCCAGCAGTTTATCGTCCCGTTCCGGCTCCTACGAGCAGTACTTC. Translating it yields CASSLSSRSGSYEQYF.